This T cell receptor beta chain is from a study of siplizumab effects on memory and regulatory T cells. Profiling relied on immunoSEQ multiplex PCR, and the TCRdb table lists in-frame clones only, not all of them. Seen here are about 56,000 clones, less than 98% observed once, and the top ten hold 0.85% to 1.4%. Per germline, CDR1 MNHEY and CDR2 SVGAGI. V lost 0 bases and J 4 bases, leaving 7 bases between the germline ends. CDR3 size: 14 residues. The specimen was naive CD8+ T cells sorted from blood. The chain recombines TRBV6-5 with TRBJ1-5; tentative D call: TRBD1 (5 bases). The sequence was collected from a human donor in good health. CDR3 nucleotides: TGTGCCAGCAGTTACTCGGGGGTAAATCAGCCCCAGCATTTT. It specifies CASSYSGVNQPQHF.